Shown below are 29 T cell receptor beta chains from a single sample sequenced in a study of CXCR3-negative and CXCR3-positive naive CD8 T cells (dated by TCRdb to the late 2010s). What the study reported, not specific to this receptor: Compared with CXCR3-negative naive cells, CXCR3-positive naive cells had TRB CDR3s with higher hydrophobicity (lower Kidera factor 4), lower energy, and higher strength and volume indices.

The antigens these receptors bind are not known. The instrument was a NextSeq 550. The Human TCR Profiling Kit (MiLaboratory) was used to make UMI-labeled 5' RACE TRB cDNA libraries. Reprocessed by TCRdb, the reads give a single entry per CDR3 protein sequence, without DNA. The sample table holds roughly 100,000 distinct CDR3 sequences. Roughly 0.38% of the sample is held by the ten biggest clonotypes. The sequencing sample was made of naive CXCR3+ CD8+ T cells from blood. The meaning of the sample's cell subset or site label: CD45RO-CCR7+CD27+CD95- naive CD8+ T cells expressing CXCR3 (TNR3+). All receptors derive from a human donor in good health. Some clones in this sample may be carry-over from other donors' samples.

V and J are TRBV29-1 and TRBJ2-7; TCRdb calls TRBD2, which cannot be checked without DNA. CDR3 length: 16 residues. Per the germline V gene, CDR1 is SQVTM and CDR2 is ANQGSEA. The CDR3 sequence: CSVEAGLAGATYEQYF.

J is TRBJ1-1 and V is TRBV6-5. Germline CDR1 MNHEY, CDR2 SVGAGI. The CDR3 is 13 amino acids. This CDR3 is CASSWQRDTEAFF.

V and J are TRBV2 and TRBJ1-1. The CDR3 spans 14 residues. CDR1 is SNHLY and CDR2 is FYNNEI in the germline V gene. The CDR3 sequence: CASSEGVLNTEAFF.

The chain recombines TRBV20-1 with TRBJ2-7; TCRdb names TRBD1, which stays unverified in the absence of DNA. This CDR3 has 15 residues. The germline gives CDR1 DFQATT, CDR2 SNEGSKA (reference sequence). This CDR3 is CSADAWAESSYEQYF.

The chain couples TRBV28 to TRBJ2-1; TCRdb designates TRBD2, a call that cannot be tested without DNA. The CDR3 has 14 amino acids. The germline V gene has CDR1 MDHEN and CDR2 SYDVKM. The CDR3 loop is CASSSPGLAGEQFF.

The chain uses TRBV7-9 and TRBJ2-5. Per germline, CDR1 SEHNR and CDR2 FQNEAQ (reference sequence). CDR3 length: 13 residues. CDR3: CASSTAAGETQYF.

The rearrangement links TRBV2 to TRBJ2-1; with no DNA, the TCRdb D assignment of TRBD2 cannot be verified. CDR3 size: 17 residues. Germline CDR1 SNHLY, CDR2 FYNNEI. CDR3 amino acids: CASSVDSGRAKVDEQFF.

The rearrangement joins TRBV28 to TRBJ2-7; TCRdb calls TRBD1, which cannot be checked without DNA. The V gene's germline CDR1 is MDHEN and CDR2 SYDVKM. There are 14 residues in the CDR3. This CDR3 is CASSSRVRSYEQYF.

The chain has TRBV11-2 and TRBJ2-7. Germline V gene data show CDR1 as SGHAT and CDR2 as FQNNGV. The CDR3 length is 13 residues. CDR3 in amino acids: CASSLVSAYEQYF.

This chain links TRBV7-8 with TRBJ2-1; TCRdb picks TRBD2, but there is no DNA to check that call. The CDR3 totals 15 residues. Germline V gives CDR1 SGHVS, CDR2 FQNEAQ. The CDR3 loop is CASSQGLPLGDEQFF.

The chain links TRBV11-2 to TRBJ2-7; TCRdb gives TRBD1 as the D gene, but with no DNA this cannot be confirmed. The CDR3 has 19 residues. The germline gives CDR1 SGHAT, CDR2 FQNNGV. CDR3 sequence: CASSLDLSLPGRLTYEQYF.

The chain joins TRBV29-1 to TRBJ2-1; with no DNA, the TCRdb D assignment of TRBD1 cannot be verified. The length of the CDR3 is 14 residues. Germline V gives CDR1 SQVTM, CDR2 ANQGSEA. The CDR3 is CSVERRGSYNEQFF.

This sequence joins TRBV14 and TRBJ2-2; without DNA, the TCRdb call of TRBD1 cannot be checked. CDR1 and CDR2 from the germline V gene are SGHDN and FVKESK. The CDR3 spans 17 residues. CDR3 sequence: CASFAGDGNSNTGELFF. The full variable domain, with the rest looked up from reference TRBV14 and TRBJ2-2, is EAGVTQFPSHSVIEKGQTVTLRCDPISGHDNLYWYRRVMGKEIKFLLHFVKESKQDESGMPNNRFLAERTGGTYSTLKVQPAELEDSGVYFCASFAGDGNSNTGELFFGEGSRLTVL.

The rearrangement links TRBV28 to TRBJ1-2; TCRdb outputs TRBD1, but without DNA this stays unchecked. CDR3 length: 14 residues. Germline CDR1 MDHEN, CDR2 SYDVKM. The CDR3 here is CASSNIRDYYGYTF.

The chain couples TRBV10-3 to TRBJ2-1; TCRdb calls TRBD2, which cannot be checked without DNA. CDR1 and CDR2 from the germline V gene are ENHRY and SYGVKD. This CDR3 is 15 amino acids long. The CDR3 is CAISESVASSYEQFF.

This chain connects TRBV7-2 to TRBJ2-3. The CDR3 loop spans 13 amino acids. Germline V gives CDR1 SGHTA, CDR2 FQGNSA. CDR3 loop: CASSLLLGDTQYF.

This chain uses TRBV4-2 with TRBJ2-7; TCRdb's D call, TRBD1, is unchecked because there is no DNA. The V gene's germline CDR1 is LGHNA and CDR2 YNFKEQ. This CDR3 has 13 amino acids. The CDR3 region is CASSQSTAYEQYF.

The J gene is TRBJ2-7, the V gene TRBV7-9; lacking DNA, the TRBD1 call made by TCRdb goes unchecked. CDR1 is SEHNR and CDR2 is FQNEAQ in the germline V gene (reference sequence). The CDR3 has 16 amino acids. This chain's CDR3 is CASSSGTGGNGYEQYF.

The rearrangement uses TRBV11-3 and TRBJ1-1. This CDR3 comprises 15 residues. Germline V CDR1 and CDR2: SGHNT, YENEEA. The chain's CDR3 is CARSSRARVNTEAFF.

The chain combines TRBV7-9 with TRBJ2-3. CDR1 is SEHNR, CDR2 FQNEAQ, per germline (reference sequence). CDR3 length: 14 amino acids. CDR3 region: CASSLVGSTDTQYF. Looking up the rest from reference TRBV7-9 and TRBJ2-3 gives the full variable domain: DTGVSQNPRHKITKRGQNVTFRCDPISEHNRLYWYRQTLGQGPEFLTYFQNEAQLEKSRLLSDRFSAERPKGSFSTLEIQRTEQGDSAMYLCASSLVGSTDTQYFGPGTRLTVL.

This rearrangement joins TRBV29-1 to TRBJ1-1. This CDR3 is 13 amino acids long. Germline CDR1 reads SQVTM; CDR2 reads ANQGSEA. CDR3 amino acids: CSVEEALNTEAFF.

The chain links TRBV7-9 to TRBJ2-1; as DNA is missing, the TRBD1 call by TCRdb cannot be tested. This CDR3 region has 16 residues. Germline loops: CDR1 SEHNR, CDR2 FQNEAQ (reference sequence). The CDR3 sequence is CASSPPQGALDNEQFF.

The V and J genes are TRBV10-3 and TRBJ1-1; TCRdb picks TRBD1, but there is no DNA to check that call. The CDR3 is made up of 15 amino acids. Per the germline V gene, CDR1 is ENHRY and CDR2 is SYGVKD. The CDR3 reads CAISEQGMGNTEAFF.

The V call is TRBV11-3, the J call TRBJ2-2. Germline V gene data show CDR1 as SGHNT and CDR2 as YENEEA. This CDR3 region has 15 residues. The CDR3 region is CASSLGARSYEELFF.

The V call is TRBV2, the J call TRBJ2-5. Germline V gene data show CDR1 as SNHLY and CDR2 as FYNNEI. The CDR3 consists of 15 residues. CDR3: CASSGIQENQETQYF.

V usage is TRBV5-8 and J usage is TRBJ2-7; TCRdb designates TRBD2, a call that cannot be tested without DNA. The CDR3 loop spans 15 amino acids. The germline gives CDR1 SGHTS, CDR2 YDEGEE. The CDR3 sequence: CASSASPSADYEQYF.

This chain joins TRBV28 and TRBJ2-1; the D gene TCRdb calls, TRBD1, cannot be checked with no DNA. The CDR3 consists of 15 residues. The germline gives CDR1 MDHEN, CDR2 SYDVKM. The CDR3 sequence is CASSLWAGTYNEQFF.

The rearrangement links TRBV14 to TRBJ2-7; TCRdb's D gene call, TRBD2, goes unchecked for lack of DNA. The CDR3 loop spans 15 amino acids. CDR1 and CDR2 from the germline V gene are SGHDN and FVKESK. The CDR3 region is CASSQILADLYEQYF.

This chain uses TRBV28 with TRBJ2-1; checking the TCRdb D call of TRBD2 is not possible without DNA. Germline CDR1 MDHEN, CDR2 SYDVKM. There are 16 residues in the CDR3. CDR3 protein: CASSPMSAHGGNEQFF. Supplemented by reference TRBV28 and TRBJ2-1, the full variable domain reads DVKVTQSSRYLVKRTGEKVFLECVQDMDHENMFWYRQDPGLGLRLIYFSYDVKMKEKGDIPEGYSVSREKKERFSLILESASTNQTSMYLCASSPMSAHGGNEQFFGPGTRLTVL.